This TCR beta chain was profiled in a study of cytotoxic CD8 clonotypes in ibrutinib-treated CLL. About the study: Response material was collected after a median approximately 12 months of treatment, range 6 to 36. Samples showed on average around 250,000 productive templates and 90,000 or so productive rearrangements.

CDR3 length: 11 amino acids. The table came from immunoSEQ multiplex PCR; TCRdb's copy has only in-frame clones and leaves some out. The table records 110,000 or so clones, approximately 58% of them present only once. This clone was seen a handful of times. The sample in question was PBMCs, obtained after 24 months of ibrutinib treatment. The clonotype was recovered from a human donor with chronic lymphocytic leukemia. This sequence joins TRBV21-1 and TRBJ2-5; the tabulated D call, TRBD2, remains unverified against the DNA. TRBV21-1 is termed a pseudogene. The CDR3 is CASHYQETQYF. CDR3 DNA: TGTGCCAGTCACTATCAAGAGACCCAGTACTTC.